This T cell receptor beta chain is from a study of blood T cell repertoires in COVID-19. Whole-study context: Samples of COVID-19 (acute and convalescent) were obtained from the United States, Italy and Spain. PBMCs, B-cell-depleted T cells, or T cells provided the cDNA or gDNA that made up the material.

Repertoires were generated with immunoSEQ multiplex PCR, while TCRdb's copy carries only in-frame clones and drops some. The sample lists 66,000 or so clones; just under 80% were seen once. Sequencing was done on a sample of peripheral blood. The receptor was isolated from a human donor in a cohort sampled during active COVID-19.

The CDR3 loop reads CASSQGQGVSYEQYF. The CDR3 DNA follows: TGTGCCAGCAGCCAAGGACAGGGAGTAAGCTACGAGCAGTACTTC. This chain links TRBV7-2 with TRBJ2-7, with TRBD1 identical over 8 bases. Germline CDR1 is SGHTA and CDR2 is FQGNSA. The ends lost 5 bases at V and 3 bases at J; junction bases unmatched: 9. This CDR3 comprises 15 residues.